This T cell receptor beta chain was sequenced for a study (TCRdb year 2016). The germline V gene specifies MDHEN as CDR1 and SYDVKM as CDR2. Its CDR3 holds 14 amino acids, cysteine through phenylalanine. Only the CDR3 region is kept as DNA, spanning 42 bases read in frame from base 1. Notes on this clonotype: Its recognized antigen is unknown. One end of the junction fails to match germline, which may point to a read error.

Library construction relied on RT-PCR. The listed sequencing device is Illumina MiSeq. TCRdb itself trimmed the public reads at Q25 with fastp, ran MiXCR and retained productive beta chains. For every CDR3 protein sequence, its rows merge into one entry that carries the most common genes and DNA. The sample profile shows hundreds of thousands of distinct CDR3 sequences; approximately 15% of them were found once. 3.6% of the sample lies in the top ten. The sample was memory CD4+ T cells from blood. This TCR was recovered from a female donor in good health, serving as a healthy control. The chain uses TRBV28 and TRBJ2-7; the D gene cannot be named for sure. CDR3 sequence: CASTLRQASYEQYF. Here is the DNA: TGTGCCAGCACTTTAAGGCAGGCCTCCTACGAGCAGTACTTC.